Each of the 31 T cell receptor beta chains below was sequenced from the same sample in a study of T cell clonality in common variable immunodeficiency. Whole-study results and caveats: Fewer deletions and N-nucleotide insertions were reportedly seen in common variable immunodeficiency TCR beta sequences.

These TCRs' antigens remain unknown. Assay used: immunoSEQ multiplex PCR; TCRdb lists only in-frame clones, some missing. The sample offers about 28,000 clones and no singletons, the top ten holding 29%. Sequencing was carried out using peripheral blood mononuclear cells. The receptor source for this set is a human donor with common variable immunodeficiency.

This clone was detected many times. From the germline J gene comes the end of the CDR3, since the read stops 3 residues before it. V is TRBV9 and J is TRBJ2-1; 10 positions match TRBD2. CDR3 length: 15 amino acids. Germline values: CDR1 SGDLS, CDR2 YYNGEE. The V gene end was trimmed by 0 bases and the J gene end by 4 bases; junction bases not matched to a gene: 1. The covered CDR3 bases are TGTGCCAGCAGCGTAGGTAGCGGGGGGTACAATGAG. Translated, it gives CASSVGSGGYNE. The complete CDR3 protein is CASSVGSGGYNEQFF.

On this clone itself: The read ends 3 residues early relative to the CDR3; the germline J gene fills the gap. The rearrangement links TRBV5-6 to TRBJ2-1; 9 nucleotides agree with TRBD2. The V gene's germline CDR1 is SGHDT and CDR2 YYEEEE. After removal of 3 bases from V and 4 bases from J, the junction contained 2 bases not matched to a gene. This CDR3 has 14 amino acids. CDR3 DNA (partial): TGTGCCAGCAGCTCAAGCGGGGGGTACAATGAG. This translates into CASSSSGGYNE. The CDR3 as a whole reads CASSSSGGYNEQFF.

On this clone: From the germline J gene comes the end of the CDR3, since the read stops 3 residues before it. The chain links TRBV7-7 to TRBJ2-2, with 8 nucleotides matching TRBD1. The V segment lost 4 bases and the J segment 3 bases; nucleotides outside the gene matches: 4. The CDR3 sequence is 15 residues long. The germline V gene encodes CDR1 SSHAT and CDR2 FNYEAQ (reference sequence). This CDR3 is CASSSSTGDTGELFF. CDR3 DNA, as far as it was read: TGTGCCAGCAGCTCATCGACAGGGGACACCGGGGAG.

This clone appeared a few times. The read ends 3 residues shy of where the CDR3 ends; the end is completed using the germline J gene. V usage is TRBV6-2 or TRBV6-3 and J usage is TRBJ2-3; a weak D match, TRBD2 (5 bases). Deletions cut 4 bases from V and 4 bases from J, with 12 bases between. Germline values: CDR1 MNHEY, CDR2 SVGEGT. This CDR3 comprises 14 residues. The CDR3 DNA, read in part, is TGTGCCAGCAGTTCTCAGAAACTAGCAGATACG. Its translation is CASSSQKLADT. The entire CDR3 sequence reads CASSSQKLADTQYF.

This clone was seen a handful of times. The CDR3 end falls 3 residues outside the read, so it is completed with the germline J gene. This sequence joins TRBV19 and TRBJ2-2, with TRBD1 identical over 8 bases. The CDR3 consists of 15 residues. J lost 2 bases, V lost 8 bases, and 7 bases had no gene match. The germline gives CDR1 LNHDA, CDR2 SQIVND (reference sequence). This CDR3 reads CASGRQGLNTGELFF. The part of the CDR3 DNA that was read is TGTGCCAGTGGGCGACAGGGGCTTAACACCGGGGAG.

This clone was counted a few times. The read finishes 3 residues shy of the CDR3 end, and the germline J gene is used to complete it. The V gene is TRBV7-2, the J gene TRBJ1-1; TRBD1 agrees at 9 bases. The V segment lost 1 base and the J segment 7 bases; nucleotides outside the gene matches: 4. The CDR3 has 14 residues. CDR1 and CDR2 from the germline V gene are SGHTA and FQGNSA. The sequenced CDR3 bases are TGTGCCAGCAGCTTAGTCGGGACAGGGAGTGAA. Translating gives CASSLVGTGSE. The full CDR3 is CASSLVGTGSEAFF.

The table lists this clone with many counts. The read finishes 3 residues shy of the CDR3 end, and the germline J gene is used to complete it. The chain carries TRBV5-4 and TRBJ1-4, with 9 bases fitting TRBD1. This CDR3 comprises 13 residues. J lost 8 bases, V lost 3 bases, and 2 bases had no gene match. Germline V gives CDR1 SGHNT, CDR2 YYREEE (reference sequence). CDR3 bases read: TGTGCCAGCAGCTCGGACAGGGGCGAAAAA. Its translation: CASSSDRGEK. The CDR3, in full, reads CASSSDRGEKLFF.

This clone showed up just a few times. The CDR3 extends 3 residues past the end of the read, so its final part is completed from the germline J gene. J is TRBJ1-4 and V is TRBV7-9; D perhaps matches TRBD1 (5 bases). Germline CDR1 and CDR2: SEHNR and FQNEAQ (reference sequence). The CDR3 totals 15 residues. The V end lost 1 base, the J end lost 6 bases, and 12 bases lay between the germline ends. The part of the CDR3 DNA that was read is TGTGCCAGCAGCTTAGGGGACGGGGGTTATGAAAAA. Residues: CASSLGDGGYEK. The complete CDR3 reads CASSLGDGGYEKLFF.

Comments on this clone: The observed sequence ends 3 residues before the CDR3 terminus, with the missing tail filled in from the germline J gene. The chain carries TRBV5-6 and TRBJ2-7; D remains ambiguous. Germline lookup yields CDR1 SGHDT and CDR2 YYEEEE. The V end lost 0 bases, the J end lost 5 bases, and 12 bases lay between the germline ends. The CDR3 covers 14 residues. The CDR3 bases that were read are TGTGCCAGCAGCTTGGCCGGAACAGCCAACGAG. It specifies CASSLAGTANE. The entire CDR3 protein reads CASSLAGTANEQYF.

In this sample, this clone turned up many times. Coverage ceases 3 residues before the CDR3 finishes, and the germline J gene fills in the end. The chain combines TRBV7-2 with TRBJ2-3, with D possibly being TRBD1 (6 bases). The germline V and J ends were trimmed by 0 bases and 6 bases, with 7 bases remaining between them. Germline V gives CDR1 SGHTA, CDR2 FQGNSA. The CDR3 runs to 13 residues. CDR3 DNA (partial): TGTGCCAGCAGCTTAGCGGGGGCCGATACG. It encodes CASSLAGADT. The entire CDR3 protein is CASSLAGADTQYF.

The sample holds a few counts of this clone. The read halts 3 residues ahead of the CDR3 end, with the missing end drawn from the germline J gene. This chain links TRBV7-6 with TRBJ2-2, with 12 nucleotides matching TRBD2. The CDR3 sequence is 18 residues long. V gave up 5 bases and J gave up 0 bases; unmatched junction bases: 7. Germline V CDR1 and CDR2: SGHVS, FNYEAQ. The chain's CDR3 is CASSDPGLAGANTGELFF. The CDR3 DNA, read in part, is TGTGCCAGCAGCGACCCGGGACTAGCGGGCGCGAACACCGGGGAG.

This clone was recorded at least ten times. The sequenced fragment ends 3 residues before the CDR3 boundary, so the rest is inferred from the germline J gene. This chain links TRBV6-2 or TRBV6-3 with TRBJ2-7, with TRBD1 matching 8 bases. J gave up 2 bases and V 2 bases, and 2 bases lay outside the gene matches. Germline V gene data show CDR1 as MNHEY and CDR2 as SVGEGT. The CDR3 covers 14 residues. CDR3 region: CASSYETGAYEQYF. CDR3 DNA (partial): TGTGCCAGCAGTTACGAGACAGGGGCCTACGAG.

This clone was seen repeatedly, ten times or more. Sequencing ends 3 residues short of the CDR3 end; the germline J gene provides the rest. V usage is TRBV20-1 and J usage is TRBJ1-1; no clear D. This CDR3 spans 15 amino acids. Germline CDR1 and CDR2: DFQATT and SNEGSKA (reference sequence). V was pared by 0 bases and J by 2 bases, with 13 bases between. The covered CDR3 bases are TGCAGTGCTAGAGATGTACGGTATCATAACACTGAA. Translating gives CSARDVRYHNTE. The whole CDR3 protein is CSARDVRYHNTEAFF.

This clone turned up a few times. The read terminates 3 residues before the CDR3 end, so the remaining end is supplied by the germline J gene. The chain has TRBV6-4 and TRBJ1-5; weak D call: TRBD1 (5 bases). Germline CDR1 is MRHNA and CDR2 is SNTAGT. This CDR3 has 17 amino acids. V dropped 2 bases and J dropped 3 bases, with 17 bases sitting between them. CDR3 loop: CASSDNPSARVNQPQHF. The CDR3 bases that were read are TGTGCCAGCAGTGACAACCCCTCCGCCAGGGTCAATCAGCCC.

This clone is medium-sized within its sample. The read is 3 residues too short to cover the CDR3 end, so that end is filled in from the germline J gene. V gene TRBV5-6 combines with J gene TRBJ1-1; D not certain. The V and J ends lost 5 bases and 5 bases respectively, with 10 bases between them. This CDR3 spans 12 amino acids. CDR1 and CDR2 from the germline V gene are SGHDT and YYEEEE. Partial CDR3 DNA: TGTGCCAGCAGTTTAGGGTTGACTGAA. It is translated as CASSLGLTE. The whole CDR3 reads CASSLGLTEAFF. Using reference TRBV5-6 and TRBJ1-1 for the parts outside the CDR3, the full variable domain is DAGVTQSPTHLIKTRGQQVTLRCSPKSGHDTVSWYQQALGQGPQFIFQYYEEEERQRGNFPDRFSGHQFPNYSSELNVNALLLGDSALYLCASSLGLTEAFFGQGTRLTVV.

In its sample, this clone was seen a few times. The read falls 3 residues short of the CDR3 end, and the missing part is taken from the germline J gene. Other nucleotide sequences from this sample produce the same CDR3. The gene calls are TRBV19 and TRBJ1-5; maybe TRBD1 (6 bases). Trimming pared 4 bases from V and 2 bases from J, leaving 6 bases between. Germline V gives CDR1 LNHDA, CDR2 SQIVND (reference sequence). This CDR3 spans 13 amino acids. The CDR3 bases that were read are TGTGCCAGTAGTAGACAGGGCAATCAGCCC. Protein: CASSRQGNQP. The whole CDR3 is CASSRQGNQPQHF.

There are many counts of this clone. Read coverage stops 3 residues before the CDR3 terminus; the germline J gene supplies the remainder. The chain is built from TRBV7-6 and TRBJ2-5, with 9 nucleotides matching TRBD2. Germline CDR1 reads SGHVS; CDR2 reads FNYEAQ. The CDR3 is 17 amino acids. V shed 5 bases and J 4 bases; nucleotides not matched to a gene: 14. The part of the CDR3 DNA that was read is TGTGCCAGCAGCACTGTCTCGGGTAGCGGGGGAAGAGAGACC. It specifies CASSTVSGSGGRET. The CDR3 in full is CASSTVSGSGGRETQYF.

About this clone: The CDR3 extends 3 residues past the end of the read, so its final part is completed from the germline J gene. This rearrangement joins TRBV7-3 to TRBJ2-1; 7 bases are shared with TRBD2. Germline V gives CDR1 SGHTA, CDR2 FQGTGA. Losses at the gene ends were 6 bases for V and 6 bases for J; bases not matched to a gene: 8. The CDR3 extends over 14 amino acids. The covered CDR3 bases are TGTGCCAGCAGTTCGCAAGGCGGGGGCAATGAG. Translating gives CASSSQGGGNE. In full, the CDR3 reads CASSSQGGGNEQFF.

The table lists this clone with many counts. The sequenced fragment ends 3 residues before the CDR3 boundary, so the rest is inferred from the germline J gene. V and J are TRBV20-1 and TRBJ1-6, with a weak D call TRBD1 (5 bases). The germline V gene encodes CDR1 DFQATT and CDR2 SNEGSKA (reference sequence). CDR3 length equals 14 residues. Trimming cost V 7 bases and J 5 bases, with 15 bases left between them. Partial CDR3 DNA: TGCAGTGTCCCGGGGGGGACGGATAATTCACCC. This gives the protein CSVPGGTDNSP. The full CDR3 sequence reads CSVPGGTDNSPLHF.

The table lists this clone with many counts. The read terminates 3 residues ahead of where the CDR3 ends, so the germline J gene completes it. V is TRBV6-2 or TRBV6-3 and J is TRBJ2-4, with 8 bases lining up with TRBD2. Germline CDR1 reads MNHEY; CDR2 reads SVGEGT. V lost 6 bases to trimming and J lost 6 bases; unmatched junction nucleotides: 13. This CDR3 region has 16 residues. The part of the CDR3 DNA that was read is TGTGCCAGCAGCTCACTTTTAGCGGGGTCCCCAAACATT. Translation: CASSSLLAGSPNI. The complete CDR3 reads CASSSLLAGSPNIQYF.

This clone has at least ten counts. The read ends 3 residues shy of where the CDR3 ends; the end is completed using the germline J gene. The gene calls are TRBV29-1 and TRBJ2-1; possibly TRBD1 for D (7 bases). V lost 4 bases and J lost 2, with 15 bases in between. Germline CDR1 reads SQVTM; CDR2 reads ANQGSEA. The CDR3 is 15 amino acids. The sequenced CDR3 bases are TGCAGCGTTGGGAGGGGGCTTCGGGCCTACAATGAG. It yields the protein CSVGRGLRAYNE. The entire CDR3 protein reads CSVGRGLRAYNEQFF.

This clone was recorded many times. The CDR3 end is not reached by the read, which stops 3 residues before it; the germline J gene fills it in. J is TRBJ1-1 and V is TRBV30; TRBD1 agrees at 9 bases. The CDR3 length is 14 residues. Germline values: CDR1 GTSNPN, CDR2 SVGIG (reference sequence). J gave up 1 base and V 3 bases, and 3 bases lay outside the gene matches. The DNA read from the CDR3 is TGTGCCTGGAGGACGGGACAGGGGAACACTGAA. This sequence encodes CAWRTGQGNTE. The whole CDR3 sequence reads CAWRTGQGNTEAFF.

Judged by abundance, this clone is medium-sized. The CDR3 extends 3 residues past the end of the read, so its final part is completed from the germline J gene. The chain is built from TRBV20-1 and TRBJ1-5, with D perhaps matching TRBD1 (5 bases). The CDR3 spans 14 residues. Trimming stripped 0 bases from V and 1 base from J, with 7 bases between. Germline CDR1 DFQATT, CDR2 SNEGSKA (reference sequence). This chain's CDR3 is CSARDPGSNQPQHF. The CDR3 DNA, read in part, is TGCAGTGCTAGAGATCCAGGGAGCAATCAGCCC.

This clone has only a few counts. Read coverage stops 3 residues before the CDR3 terminus; the germline J gene supplies the remainder. This chain connects TRBV30 to TRBJ1-4, with TRBD1 matching 7 bases. V was pared by 0 bases and J by 7 bases, with 8 bases of the junction left unmatched. CDR1 and CDR2 (germline): GTSNPN, SVGIG (reference sequence). The CDR3 extends over 15 amino acids. The covered CDR3 bases are TGTGCCTGGAGTGTTAATAGGAGGGGGCGTGAAAAA. Translating it yields CAWSVNRRGREK. The entire CDR3 protein reads CAWSVNRRGREKLFF.

In this sample, this clone turned up a few times. With the read ending 3 residues before the CDR3 end, the germline J gene is used to fill in that end. The chain couples TRBV11-2 to TRBJ1-2; 7 bases fit TRBD1. The CDR3 runs to 13 residues. Germline V CDR1 and CDR2: SGHAT, FQNNGV. The ends lost 5 bases at V and 3 bases at J; junction bases unmatched: 3. The chain's CDR3 is CASSPGTDYGYTF. The CDR3 bases that were read are TGTGCCAGCAGCCCCGGGACAGACTATGGC.

This clone occurred a few times. The sequence runs out 3 residues before the end of the CDR3; the remainder is reconstructed from the germline J gene. V is TRBV7-2 and J is TRBJ1-2; TRBD1 aligns across 9 bases. There are 15 residues in the CDR3. Germline values: CDR1 SGHTA, CDR2 FQGNSA. The ends lost 2 bases at V and 1 base at J; junction bases unmatched: 2. The CDR3 bases that were read are TGTGCCAGCAGCTTATACAGGGGGCTTAACTATGGC. Protein product: CASSLYRGLNYG. The whole CDR3 reads CASSLYRGLNYGYTF.

A word on this clone: The CDR3 end is not reached by the read, which stops 3 residues before it; the germline J gene fills it in. The chain links TRBV6-2 or TRBV6-3 to TRBJ2-7; TRBD1 is a possible D gene (6 bases). Germline CDR1 is MNHEY and CDR2 is SVGEGT. This CDR3 spans 14 amino acids. V was shortened by 8 bases and J by 4 bases, with 18 bases between the two germline ends. The CDR3 loop is CASAADRNVYEQYF. CDR3 DNA (partial): TGTGCCAGCGCGGCAGACAGGAATGTTTACGAG.

Concerning this clone: The DNA ends 3 residues before the CDR3 does, and the rest of the CDR3 is filled in from the germline J gene. The chain employs TRBV30 and TRBJ2-7, with 10 nucleotides matching TRBD1. CDR3 size: 13 residues. Germline lookup yields CDR1 GTSNPN and CDR2 SVGIG (reference sequence). J gave up 6 bases and V 4 bases, and 6 bases lay outside the gene matches. The DNA read from the CDR3 is TGTGCCTGGAATATCGGACAGGGGGTCGAG. Its protein is CAWNIGQGVE. The CDR3 as a whole reads CAWNIGQGVEQYF.

This clone has at least ten counts. The CDR3 end falls 3 residues outside the read, so it is completed with the germline J gene. V usage is TRBV5-4 and J usage is TRBJ2-2; 10 bases align to TRBD2. Germline-derived CDR1 and CDR2 are SGHNT and YYREEE (reference sequence). V shed 4 bases, J shed 7 bases, and the junction held 10 bases outside the gene matches. CDR3 length: 16 amino acids. CDR3 bases read: TGTGCCAGCAGCAACCCCAAGCGGGGGGGAGGCGGGGAG. Translated: CASSNPKRGGGGE. From start to end, the CDR3 is CASSNPKRGGGGELFF.

This clone was found a few times. The read terminates 3 residues ahead of where the CDR3 ends, so the germline J gene completes it. The chain carries TRBV7-9 and TRBJ2-5; 9 bases are shared with TRBD1. The germline V gene encodes CDR1 SEHNR and CDR2 FQNEAQ (reference sequence). J was trimmed by 5 bases and V by 5 bases; bases with no gene match: 9. The CDR3 is made up of 15 amino acids. The sequenced CDR3 bases are TGTGCCAGCAGCCTCACCCGACAGGGGGGCGAGACC. It encodes CASSLTRQGGET. The full CDR3 protein reads CASSLTRQGGETQYF.

The table lists this clone with a few counts. The read falls 3 residues short of the CDR3 end, and the missing part is taken from the germline J gene. The chain uses TRBV19 and TRBJ1-5, with a possible D match to TRBD1 (5 bases). Per the germline V gene, CDR1 is LNHDA and CDR2 is SQIVND (reference sequence). The CDR3 sequence is 15 residues long. Between the trimmed V and J ends, which lost 4 bases and 6 bases, there was a span of 16 bases. CDR3 loop: CASSKPGGFSQPQHF. The covered CDR3 bases are TGTGCCAGTAGTAAACCGGGGGGTTTTAGTCAGCCC.